This TCR beta chain is from a study of CD8 T cells in Susac syndrome. This CDR3 has 13 residues. V lost 1 base, J lost 8 bases, and 3 bases stayed unmatched. Germline CDR1 reads DFQATT; CDR2 reads SNEGSKA (reference sequence). Random hexamers primed reverse transcription of about 0.5 to 1 ug RNA. The immunoSEQ assay covered 54 Vbeta and 13 Jbeta segments for CDR3. Each CDR3 protein gets one entry after TCRdb re-called the immunoSEQ multiplex PCR reads with MiXCR. The sample lists approximately 110,000 distinct CDR3 sequences, roughly 95% occurring once. The sequence was obtained from a human donor in good health. The sample comprised CD4+ T cells from PBMCs. This chain uses TRBV20-1 with TRBJ2-1; 9 bases match TRBD1. This CDR3 reads CSARVQGADEQFF. As DNA, the CDR3 is TGCAGTGCTAGAGTACAGGGGGCTGATGAGCAGTTCTTC.